One sample yielded the 11 T cell receptor beta chains listed below, sequenced in a study of blood T cell repertoires in COVID-19 (dated by TCRdb to the early 2020s). Receptors were amplified or captured by the immunoSEQ multiplex PCR assay. TCRdb carries this immuneACCESS record with in-frame sequences only. Its versions omit some clonotypes, under half of them owing to an unresolved V gene in the studies checked, with the rest unexplained. This sample comprises 97,000 or so clones, roughly 84% of them detected only once. The ten largest clones take up around 4.5% of the sample. The sequencing input was peripheral blood. Receptor source: a human donor in a cohort sampled during active COVID-19.

The chain employs TRBV7-2 and TRBJ2-1, with D maybe TRBD2 (5 bases). V lost 4 bases and J lost 4, with 14 bases in between. Germline V gene sequence: CDR1 SGHTA, CDR2 FQGNSA. The CDR3 loop spans 15 amino acids. CDR3 sequence reads: CASSWTGSPYNEQFF. CDR3 nucleotide sequence: TGTGCCAGCAGCTGGACTGGGTCTCCTTACAATGAGCAGTTCTTC. Looking up the rest from reference TRBV7-2 and TRBJ2-1 gives the full variable domain: GAGVSQSPSNKVTEKGKDVELRCDPISGHTALYWYRQSLGQGLEFLIYFQGNSAPDKSGLPSDRFSAERTGGSVSTLTIQRTQQEDSAVYLCASSWTGSPYNEQFFGPGTRLTVL.

The chain couples TRBV6-5 to TRBJ1-2; D not resolved. V was clipped by 5 bases and J by 4 bases, with 17 bases between them. Germline V gene lookup returns CDR1 MNHEY and CDR2 SVGAGI. This CDR3 is built from 15 residues. CDR3 residues: CASSRLVPGGYGYTF. DNA for the CDR3: TGTGCCAGCAGTCGACTAGTCCCGGGTGGCTATGGCTACACCTTC.

The chain combines TRBV28 with TRBJ2-7; 8 bases agree with TRBD2. CDR1 is MDHEN, CDR2 SYDVKM, per germline. With V trimmed by 2 bases and J by 0 bases, 12 bases remained unmatched. CDR3 size: 18 residues. CDR3 sequence: CASSLRAQRGIFSYEQYF. CDR3 nucleotide sequence: TGTGCCAGCAGTTTAAGGGCCCAGCGGGGGATCTTCTCCTACGAGCAGTACTTC.

The table lists this clone with a count of one. The chain recombines TRBV6-6 with TRBJ1-2, with a weak D call TRBD1 (5 bases). V lost 8 bases to trimming and J lost 2 bases, with 12 bases between them. Germline lookup yields CDR1 MNHNY and CDR2 SVGAGI (reference sequence). The CDR3 extends over 13 amino acids. CDR3 bases: TGTGCCAGCCGACGGGGGTCGAACTATGGCTACACCTTC. Its translation: CASRRGSNYGYTF.

The chain joins TRBV19 to TRBJ1-5; 9 bases match TRBD1. The CDR3 is 14 residues long. The junction had 8 bases not matched to a gene; V was cut back by 8 bases and J by 6 bases. Looked up from germline, CDR1 is LNHDA and CDR2 is SQIVND (reference sequence). CDR3 nucleotide sequence: TGTGCCAGTGACGGGACAGGGTTTGCTCAGCCCCAGCATTTT. It specifies CASDGTGFAQPQHF.

The chain is built from TRBV5-1 and TRBJ2-2, with 7 nucleotides matching TRBD2. This CDR3 is built from 14 residues. V lost 0 bases and J lost 6; bases outside the gene matches: 2. Germline V CDR1 and CDR2: SGHRS, YFSETQ. CDR3 bases: TGCGCCAGCAGCTTGGCCGCGGGAGCCGGGGAGCTGTTTTTT. It codes for CASSLAAGAGELFF.

The chain joins TRBV7-2 to TRBJ1-1; the D gene is possibly TRBD1 (5 bases). The CDR3 loop spans 15 amino acids. Germline CDR1 reads SGHTA; CDR2 reads FQGNSA. V shed 5 bases and J shed 6 bases, with 19 bases lying between them. CDR3 coding DNA: TGTGCCAGCAGCATCCCTGGGACTTTGGGAGCTGAAGCTTTCTTT. Protein sequence: CASSIPGTLGAEAFF. The full variable domain, with the rest looked up from reference TRBV7-2 and TRBJ1-1, is GAGVSQSPSNKVTEKGKDVELRCDPISGHTALYWYRQSLGQGLEFLIYFQGNSAPDKSGLPSDRFSAERTGGSVSTLTIQRTQQEDSAVYLCASSIPGTLGAEAFFGQGTRLTVV.

The CDR3 nucleotides are TGTGCCAGCAGAGCCGACAGGGGTAACGCCGGGGAGCTGTTTTTT. This translates into CASRADRGNAGELFF. The rearrangement uses TRBV2 and TRBJ2-2; 8 nucleotides match TRBD1. The CDR3 runs to 15 residues. Germline loops: CDR1 SNHLY, CDR2 FYNNEI. With 6 bases clipped from V and 6 bases from J, the junction kept 9 bases outside the gene matches.

The chain is built from TRBV10-3 and TRBJ1-1, with D possibly matching TRBD1 (5 bases). Germline assignment: CDR1 ENHRY and CDR2 SYGVKD. The V end lost 3 bases, the J end lost 3 bases, and 20 bases lay between the germline ends. The CDR3 runs to 17 residues. The CDR3: CAISDPSGGREDTEAFF. In DNA, the CDR3 is TGTGCCATCAGTGACCCCAGCGGGGGACGGGAGGACACTGAAGCTTTCTTT.

The J gene is TRBJ1-2, the V gene TRBV9; 8 bases match TRBD1. After removal of 4 bases from V and 8 bases from J, the junction contained 10 bases not matched to a gene. There are 14 residues in the CDR3. CDR1 SGDLS and CDR2 YYNGEE come from the germline V gene. CDR3 in DNA: TGTGCCAGCAGCCCTAGCGGACAGGGCAGGGGCTACACCTTC. This sequence encodes CASSPSGQGRGYTF.

This rearrangement joins TRBV28 to TRBJ2-3, with 9 bases matching TRBD2. Germline-derived CDR1 and CDR2 are MDHEN and SYDVKM. The CDR3 is made up of 17 amino acids. V lost 7 bases to trimming and J lost 0 bases; unmatched junction nucleotides: 11. The CDR3 reads CASTSAGAGGSTDTQYF. DNA of the CDR3: TGTGCCAGCACTTCCGCCGGGGCGGGGGGGAGCACAGATACGCAGTATTTT.